The 21 T cell receptor beta chains reported below all come from one sample, sequenced in a study of cytomegalovirus exposure and HLA in healthy donors. Sequenced by immunoSEQ multiplex PCR; TCRdb stores in-frame clones only, minus some. This table holds 71,000 or so clones, 94% found once. Sample: PBMCs. The receptor set was obtained from a man between 18 and 35 years old in good health and CMV-seropositive.

V gene TRBV11-2 combines with J gene TRBJ1-2; no definite D call. The CDR3 is 13 amino acids. Germline loops: CDR1 SGHAT, CDR2 FQNNGV. V shed 5 bases and J shed 13 bases, with 20 bases lying between them. The DNA for the CDR3 is TGTGCCAGCAGCCCCGGGTTGGGTCATTTGACCACCTTC. Its protein product is CASSPGLGHLTTF.

J is TRBJ1-5 and V is TRBV19, with 7 bases fitting TRBD1. The CDR3 runs to 13 residues. J was trimmed by 3 bases and V by 8 bases; bases with no gene match: 4. CDR1 and CDR2 from the germline V gene are LNHDA and SQIVND (reference sequence). CDR3 sequence reads: CASQGTVNQPQHF. The CDR3 DNA is TGTGCCAGTCAGGGGACAGTCAATCAGCCCCAGCATTTT.

The V and J genes are TRBV9 and TRBJ2-1, with D possibly matching TRBD2 (6 bases). CDR1 is SGDLS, CDR2 YYNGEE, per germline. The ends were cut back, 0 bases at V and 6 bases at J, with 22 bases in the middle. This CDR3 comprises 18 residues. The CDR3: CASSVVETRRSPLNEQFF. The CDR3 DNA sequence: TGTGCCAGCAGCGTAGTTGAGACTAGGAGGTCCCCGCTCAATGAGCAGTTCTTC. Full variable domain (missing parts from reference TRBV9 and TRBJ2-1): DSGVTQTPKHLITATGQRVTLRCSPRSGDLSVYWYQQSLDQGLQFLIQYYNGEERAKGNILERFSAQQFPDLHSELNLSSLELGDSALYFCASSVVETRRSPLNEQFFGPGTRLTVL.

The rearrangement links TRBV9 to TRBJ2-1, with 9 bases lining up with TRBD1. This CDR3 comprises 13 residues. The germline V gene has CDR1 SGDLS and CDR2 YYNGEE. V shed 6 bases and J 5 bases; nucleotides not matched to a gene: 3. In nucleotides, the CDR3 is TGTGCCAGCAACCGGGACAGGGACAATGAGCAGTTCTTC. Protein: CASNRDRDNEQFF.

The chain couples TRBV6-1 to TRBJ1-1; D is uncertain. Germline CDR1 is MNHNS and CDR2 is SASEGT. Trimming pared 6 bases from V and 7 bases from J, leaving 18 bases between. The CDR3 totals 14 residues. CDR3 sequence reads: CASSPEVFSLEAFF. CDR3 nucleotides: TGTGCCAGCAGCCCAGAGGTTTTTTCCCTTGAAGCTTTCTTT.

The chain recombines TRBV28 with TRBJ2-1; TRBD1 matches at 11 bases. The CDR3 length is 21 residues. J was trimmed by 2 bases and V by 6 bases; bases with no gene match: 21. CDR1 is MDHEN, CDR2 SYDVKM, per germline. The CDR3 nucleotides are TGTGCCAGCAGGGGCTTTTACCGGGACAGGGGGTCACACCTGGCCTACAATGAGCAGTTCTTC. It yields the protein CASRGFYRDRGSHLAYNEQFF.

The chain links TRBV27 to TRBJ2-2; D is possibly TRBD1 (6 bases). Germline values: CDR1 MNHEY, CDR2 SMNVEV (reference sequence). CDR3 size: 14 residues. V was trimmed by 3 bases and J by 6 bases, leaving 11 bases between them. In DNA form, the CDR3 reads TGTGCCAGCAGTTTGCAGGGGAGCGCCGGGGAGCTGTTTTTT. Translation gives CASSLQGSAGELFF.

The rearrangement links TRBV7-3 to TRBJ2-5, with 7 bases matching TRBD2. Germline CDR1 reads SGHTA; CDR2 reads FQGTGA. V lost 5 bases, J lost 5 bases, and 8 bases stayed unmatched. There are 14 residues in the CDR3. The chain's CDR3 is CASSLAGVRETQYF. For the CDR3, the DNA is TGTGCCAGCAGCCTCGCGGGAGTTCGGGAGACCCAGTACTTC.

The chain has TRBV7-9 and TRBJ1-2; 7 positions agree with TRBD1. V lost 4 bases and J lost 4; bases outside the gene matches: 6. The CDR3 is 14 amino acids. CDR1 and CDR2 (germline): SEHNR, FQNEAQ (reference sequence). The CDR3 here is CASSYTTGRYGYTF. Here the CDR3 DNA reads TGTGCCAGCAGCTACACGACAGGGCGCTATGGCTACACCTTC.

The chain uses TRBV11-2 and TRBJ1-2, with 7 bases aligning to TRBD1. V shed 4 bases and J 2 bases; nucleotides not matched to a gene: 7. The CDR3 has 15 residues. Germline CDR1 is SGHAT and CDR2 is FQNNGV. The CDR3 DNA reads as TGTGCCAGCAGCTACCGGGACAGCTTCAACTATGGCTACACCTTC. As protein: CASSYRDSFNYGYTF. Full variable domain (outside the CDR3, taken from reference TRBV11-2 and TRBJ1-2): EAGVAQSPRYKIIEKRQSVAFWCNPISGHATLYWYQQILGQGPKLLIQFQNNGVVDDSQLPKDRFSAERLKGVDSTLKIQPAKLEDSAVYLCASSYRDSFNYGYTFGSGTRLTVV.

The gene calls are TRBV18 and TRBJ1-2; 10 positions agree with TRBD1. The CDR3 covers 16 residues. The junction had 8 bases not matched to a gene; V was cut back by 3 bases and J by 4 bases. Germline V CDR1 and CDR2: KGHSH, LQKENI. Here the CDR3 DNA reads TGTGCCAGCTCACCGACGACAGGGGGCGCAGGCTATGGCTACACCTTC. This translates into CASSPTTGGAGYGYTF.

The V gene is TRBV28, the J gene TRBJ2-3, with TRBD2 matching over 8 bases. The CDR3 sequence is 16 residues long. Germline CDR1 is MDHEN and CDR2 is SYDVKM. With V trimmed by 1 base and J by 2 bases, 5 bases remained unmatched. CDR3 sequence: CASSLSLAGFTDTQYF. For the CDR3, the DNA is TGTGCCAGCAGTTTATCCTTAGCGGGATTCACAGATACGCAGTATTTT.

The chain joins TRBV27 to TRBJ2-7, with 8 bases fitting TRBD1. J gave up 3 bases and V 2 bases, and 9 bases lay outside the gene matches. Germline CDR1 is MNHEY and CDR2 is SMNVEV (reference sequence). CDR3 length equals 16 residues. This CDR3 is CASSLNSQDRVYEQYF. In DNA, the CDR3 is TGTGCCAGCAGTTTAAACAGCCAGGACAGGGTCTACGAGCAGTACTTC.

The genes are TRBV9 and TRBJ2-3, with D unresolved. Germline loops: CDR1 SGDLS, CDR2 YYNGEE. The CDR3 sequence is 11 residues long. Trimming stripped 6 bases from V and 5 bases from J, with 7 bases between. The CDR3: CASTAGDTQYF. In DNA, the CDR3 is TGTGCCAGCACCGCCGGAGATACGCAGTATTTT.

This clone was detected only once. This chain connects TRBV10-3 to TRBJ1-2, with 8 bases matching TRBD1. The germline V gene has CDR1 ENHRY and CDR2 SYGVKD. V dropped 4 bases and J dropped 3; count of bases not matched to a gene: 1. The CDR3 has 13 residues. In DNA, the CDR3 is TGTGCCATCAGTGCACAGGGGGACTATGGCTACACCTTC. The encoded protein is CAISAQGDYGYTF.

The chain carries TRBV27 and TRBJ2-7, with no clear D. The germline V gene has CDR1 MNHEY and CDR2 SMNVEV (reference sequence). Between the trimmed V and J ends, which lost 3 bases and 3 bases, there was a span of 3 bases. The CDR3 consists of 11 residues. The CDR3 sequence is CASSFNYEQYF. For the CDR3, the DNA is TGTGCCAGCAGTTTTAACTACGAGCAGTACTTC.

V gene TRBV14 combines with J gene TRBJ2-5; 7 bases line up with TRBD1. This CDR3 has 13 amino acids. Germline lookup yields CDR1 SGHDN and CDR2 FVKESK. V lost 3 bases, J lost 5 bases, and 3 bases stayed unmatched. CDR3 DNA sequence: TGTGCCAGCAGCCAGGGACAGTGGGAGACCCAGTACTTC. Its protein is CASSQGQWETQYF.

The chain combines TRBV7-3 with TRBJ1-1, with 11 positions matching TRBD1. J lost 4 bases, V lost 2 bases, and 6 bases had no gene match. This CDR3 is built from 16 residues. Per germline, CDR1 SGHTA and CDR2 FQGTGA. CDR3 loop: CASSLGPGTGGTEAFF. CDR3 DNA sequence: TGTGCCAGCAGCTTAGGTCCCGGGACAGGGGGCACTGAAGCTTTCTTT.

The count of this clone is one. The V call is TRBV27, the J call TRBJ1-5; tentatively, D is TRBD1 (5 bases). With 5 bases removed from V and 5 bases from J, the gap between germline ends came to 13 bases. This CDR3 comprises 14 residues. Germline V gene lookup returns CDR1 MNHEY and CDR2 SMNVEV (reference sequence). The CDR3 reads CASSTTVPHQPQHF. The CDR3 nucleotides are TGTGCCAGCAGTACGACAGTTCCTCATCAGCCCCAGCATTTT.

V is TRBV5-1 and J is TRBJ2-3; D remains unclear. Germline loops: CDR1 SGHRS, CDR2 YFSETQ. Trimming cost V 0 bases and J 0 bases, with 8 bases left between them. This CDR3 comprises 15 residues. This CDR3 reads CASSLGLTSTDTQYF. The DNA for the CDR3 is TGCGCCAGCAGCTTGGGCCTAACTAGCACAGATACGCAGTATTTT.

The chain combines TRBV2 with TRBJ1-5; TRBD1 matches at 7 bases. Germline V gives CDR1 SNHLY, CDR2 FYNNEI. The CDR3 totals 15 residues. V dropped 6 bases and J dropped 4; count of bases not matched to a gene: 9. CDR3 amino acids: CASRFSGGGNQPQHF. For the CDR3, the DNA is TGTGCCAGCAGGTTCTCAGGGGGTGGAAATCAGCCCCAGCATTTT.